Presented here are 4 T cell receptor beta chains from one specimen sequenced in a study of liver allograft versus peripheral blood T cells. Study-wide background: Within transplanted livers, the T cell receptor repertoires were examined and compared against the repertoires present in the peripheral blood of liver transplant recipients.

Each CDR3 protein gets one entry after TCRdb re-called the reads with MiXCR. In the table there are about 16,000 distinct CDR3 sequences, 22% of which are singletons. Receptors were obtained from a human patient who had a liver transplant. Some T cells could come from the graft donor.

This clonotype has just a few counts. The J gene is TRBJ2-2, the V gene TRBV5-4; 9 nucleotides agree with TRBD1. Germline-derived CDR1 and CDR2 are SGHNT and YYREEE (reference sequence). The CDR3 contains 18 residues. V was pared by 4 bases and J by 7 bases, with 17 bases of the junction left unmatched. DNA for the CDR3: TGTGCCAGCAGCCCCTACCGCTCCGGGACAGGGTTAGGCGGGGAGCTGTTTTTT. This codes for CASSPYRSGTGLGGELFF. Combining the CDR3 with reference TRBV5-4 and TRBJ2-2 gives the whole variable domain ETGVTQSPTHLIKTRGQQVTLRCSSQSGHNTVSWYQQALGQGPQFIFQYYREEENGRGNFPPRFSGLQFPNYSSELNVNALELDDSALYLCASSPYRSGTGLGGELFFGEGSRLTVL.

CDR3 sequence: CATSRSSRSTNEKLFF. Here the CDR3 DNA reads TGTGCCACCAGCAGAAGTTCAAGGTCAACTAATGAAAAACTGTTTTTT. This chain joins TRBV15 and TRBJ1-4, with D unclear. The CDR3 loop spans 16 amino acids. The ends were cut back, 2 bases at V and 0 bases at J, with 10 bases in the middle. Germline V CDR1 and CDR2: LNHNV, YYDKDF (reference sequence).

CDR3 sequence: CASSFNYRGFTYEQYF. In DNA form, the CDR3 reads TGTGCCAGCAGCTTTAATTATAGAGGGTTCACCTACGAGCAGTACTTC. The rearrangement uses TRBV11-2 and TRBJ2-7; tentative D call: TRBD2 (5 bases). Germline V lookup: CDR1 SGHAT, CDR2 FQNNGV. The CDR3 is 16 amino acids. The V gene lost 3 bases and the J gene lost 2 bases, with 17 bases spanning the gap.

This clonotype was observed a handful of times. The chain joins TRBV7-9 to TRBJ1-6; unclear D gene. Germline V gene data show CDR1 as SEHNR and CDR2 as FQNEAQ (reference sequence). Deletions cut 1 base from V and 7 bases from J, with 8 bases between. The CDR3 runs 14 residues. This CDR3 is CASSLVAVNSPLHF. CDR3 nucleotides: TGTGCCAGCAGCTTAGTGGCAGTAAATTCACCCCTCCACTTT. The full variable domain, its missing parts supplied by reference TRBV7-9 and TRBJ1-6, is DTGVSQNPRHKITKRGQNVTFRCDPISEHNRLYWYRQTLGQGPEFLTYFQNEAQLEKSRLLSDRFSAERPKGSFSTLEIQRTEQGDSAMYLCASSLVAVNSPLHFGNGTRLTVT.